Below, 19 T cell receptor beta chains from the same sample are listed, as sequenced in a study of identical twins. Via MiXCR, TCRdb re-called the 5' RACE reads, giving one row per CDR3 protein. The sample gives roughly 350,000 distinct CDR3 sequences, around an eighth of which show up once; just over 7% is in the top ten. This sample also appeared in a second study, on yellow fever vaccine responses in identical twins.

The sequenced sample consisted of CD8+ T cells sorted from blood. The receptors here all came from a woman aged 18-35 years in good health.

This clonotype came up a few times. The chain uses TRBV2 and TRBJ1-1; D is undetermined. Germline V gene lookup returns CDR1 SNHLY and CDR2 FYNNEI. The CDR3 spans 12 residues. V shed 2 bases and J shed 8 bases, with 9 bases lying between them. CDR3 DNA sequence: TGTGCCAGCAGTGAATTCGTGTTCGAAGCTTTCTTT. It specifies CASSEFVFEAFF.

This clonotype was seen only a few times. The chain links TRBV20-1 to TRBJ2-5, with a tentative D call TRBD1 (6 bases). The V end was cut by 6 bases, the J end by 2 bases, with 19 bases between. The CDR3 is made up of 15 amino acids. Germline V gene sequence: CDR1 DFQATT, CDR2 SNEGSKA (reference sequence). The CDR3 spells CSALGGTGEQETQYF. Written as DNA, the CDR3 is TGCAGTGCCCTAGGGGGAACAGGTGAACAAGAGACCCAGTACTTC.

This chain links TRBV21-1 with TRBJ1-6; whether TRBD1, the table's D call, matches the DNA was not checked. TRBV21-1 is a pseudogene. The CDR3 spans 18 residues. CDR3 nucleotides: TGTGCCAGCAGCCGAGCCCATATAAGACAGGGGAAGTGTTCACCCCTCCACTTT. This gives the protein CASSRAHIRQGKCSPLHF.

This rearrangement joins TRBV3-1 to TRBJ2-1, with 11 positions matching TRBD2. The CDR3 loop spans 16 amino acids. Per the germline V gene, CDR1 is LGHDT and CDR2 is YNNKEL (reference sequence). Trimming at V came to 1 base and at J to 4 bases, leaving 3 bases not matched to a gene. The CDR3 DNA reads as TGTGCCAGCAGCCAAGCACTAGCGGGGGAGTACAATGAGCAGTTCTTC. Its translation is CASSQALAGEYNEQFF.

This clonotype was counted a few times. The chain is built from TRBV7-9 and TRBJ1-2; 7 nucleotides line up with TRBD1. The CDR3 is 13 amino acids. Looked up from germline, CDR1 is SEHNR and CDR2 is FQNEAQ (reference sequence). Trimming took 0 bases from V and 8 from J; bases not matched to a gene: 3. CDR3 region: CASSLAGGAGYTF. CDR3 bases: TGTGCCAGCAGCTTAGCAGGGGGCGCGGGCTACACCTTC.

The chain joins TRBV20-1 to TRBJ2-5; 7 nucleotides align to TRBD1. In germline, CDR1 is DFQATT, CDR2 SNEGSKA (reference sequence). The CDR3 consists of 16 residues. Trimming at V came to 5 bases and at J to 0 bases, leaving 12 bases not matched to a gene. The CDR3 DNA is TGCAGTGCTGCTAAACAGGGGTTTGTGTACCAAGAGACCCAGTACTTC. Amino acid sequence: CSAAKQGFVYQETQYF.

This clonotype was counted only a few times. The rearrangement links TRBV9 to TRBJ1-2; possible D gene TRBD1, 5 bases. V gave up 0 bases and J gave up 7 bases, with 13 bases separating them. Germline-derived CDR1 and CDR2 are SGDLS and YYNGEE. CDR3 length: 14 amino acids. The CDR3 protein is CASSVEPGGAGYTF. The CDR3 DNA sequence: TGTGCCAGCAGCGTAGAGCCCGGTGGGGCTGGCTACACCTTC.

This clonotype has a count of ten or more. V and J are TRBV29-1 and TRBJ2-3, with 16 bases identical to TRBD2. V dropped 3 bases and J dropped 5; count of bases not matched to a gene: 5. In germline, CDR1 is SQVTM, CDR2 ANQGSEA. The CDR3 totals 16 residues. CDR3 nucleotides: TGCAGCGTTGACGGGACTAGCGGGGGGGCCAGAGATACGCAGTATTTT. It encodes CSVDGTSGGARDTQYF.

The rearrangement joins TRBV3-1 to TRBJ2-5; no clear D gene. The CDR3 is 12 amino acids. The V gene lost 10 bases and the J gene lost 0 bases, with 9 bases spanning the gap. From germline, CDR1 is LGHDT and CDR2 YNNKEL (reference sequence). CDR3 protein: CATSSYQETQYF. The CDR3 DNA reads as TGTGCCACCTCATCGTACCAAGAGACCCAGTACTTC.

Ten or more counts support this clonotype. This chain connects TRBV20-1 to TRBJ2-3; 11 bases are shared with TRBD2. CDR1 is DFQATT, CDR2 SNEGSKA, per germline (reference sequence). There are 14 residues in the CDR3. V gave up 6 bases and J gave up 2 bases; unmatched junction bases: 4. The CDR3 is CSATGLAVTDTQYF. The CDR3 DNA reads TGCAGTGCGACGGGACTAGCGGTCACAGATACGCAGTATTTT.

The chain joins TRBV6-5 to TRBJ2-3; D not resolved. V shed 0 bases and J shed 4 bases, with 8 bases lying between them. Per germline, CDR1 MNHEY and CDR2 SVGAGI. This CDR3 has 14 amino acids. CDR3 sequence (DNA): TGTGCCAGCAGTTACTCGAATGCGGCAGATACGCAGTATTTT. As protein: CASSYSNAADTQYF.

In this sample, this clonotype turned up a few times. The rearrangement links TRBV15 to TRBJ2-5, with 7 bases fitting TRBD1. This CDR3 spans 15 amino acids. From germline, CDR1 is LNHNV and CDR2 YYDKDF (reference sequence). The J segment lost 1 base and the V segment lost 1 base, leaving 3 bases of the junction unmatched. The CDR3 region has the DNA TGTGCCACCAGCAGAGCAGGGACAGCCCAAGAGACCCAGTACTTC. Protein product: CATSRAGTAQETQYF. The whole variable domain, remainder taken from reference TRBV15 and TRBJ2-5, is DAMVIQNPRYQVTQFGKPVTLSCSQTLNHNVMYWYQQKSSQAPKLLFHYYDKDFNNEADTPDNFQSRRPNTSFCFLDIRSPGLGDTAMYLCATSRAGTAQETQYFGPGTRLLVL.

This clonotype was seen repeatedly, ten times or more. The rearrangement uses TRBV12-3 or TRBV12-4 and TRBJ2-5, with D possibly TRBD1 on 6 matching bases. V shed 1 base and J shed 6 bases, with 12 bases lying between them. This CDR3 contains 14 residues. In DNA form, the CDR3 reads TGTGCCAGCAGTTTAGACAGGGAGATGAAGACCCAGTACTTC. Protein product: CASSLDREMKTQYF.

There are many counts of this clonotype. This chain connects TRBV5-6 to TRBJ2-7, with TRBD2 matching over 10 bases. The CDR3 totals 14 residues. The V gene's germline CDR1 is SGHDT and CDR2 YYEEEE. J gave up 4 bases and V 0 bases, and 1 base lay outside the gene matches. CDR3 DNA: TGTGCCAGCAGCTTGGTACTAGCGGGATACGAGCAGTACTTC. Translated: CASSLVLAGYEQYF.

This clonotype was seen only a few times. This chain uses TRBV10-3 with TRBJ1-5; D not certain. The V end was cut by 0 bases, the J end by 6 bases, with 3 bases between. This CDR3 comprises 12 residues. Germline-derived CDR1 and CDR2 are ENHRY and SYGVKD. CDR3 sequence reads: CAISESTQPQHF. CDR3 DNA: TGTGCCATCAGTGAGTCGACTCAGCCCCAGCATTTT.

This chain joins TRBV24-1 and TRBJ2-3; D remains unclear. The germline CDR1 and CDR2 sequences are KGHDR and SFDVKD. This CDR3 is built from 15 residues. V was cut by 4 bases and J by 2 bases, with 12 bases left in between. CDR3 region: CATSDLDLNTDTQYF. The CDR3 DNA is TGTGCCACCAGTGACCTGGACCTGAACACAGATACGCAGTATTTT.

This chain connects TRBV9 to TRBJ1-1; D not certain. Germline assignment: CDR1 SGDLS and CDR2 YYNGEE. Trimming took 3 bases from V and 6 from J, leaving 12 bases between them. This CDR3 is built from 13 residues. This CDR3 reads CASSAVGVSEAFF. DNA for the CDR3: TGTGCCAGCAGCGCCGTGGGAGTCTCTGAAGCTTTCTTT.

The rearrangement links TRBV18 to TRBJ1-5; no definite D call. V was pared by 3 bases and J by 1 base, with 10 bases between. The CDR3 sequence is 15 residues long. From germline, CDR1 is KGHSH and CDR2 LQKENI. This CDR3 reads CASSPEERSNQPQHF. CDR3 coding DNA: TGTGCCAGCTCACCGGAAGAAAGGAGCAATCAGCCCCAGCATTTT.

This clonotype was recorded many times. The V gene is TRBV12-3 or TRBV12-4, the J gene TRBJ2-1; possible D gene TRBD2, 6 bases. The V end was cut by 1 base, the J end by 7 bases, with 8 bases between. The CDR3 covers 13 residues. The CDR3 sequence is CASSLETRNEQFF. DNA of the CDR3: TGTGCCAGCAGTTTAGAGACTAGAAATGAGCAGTTCTTC.